This T cell receptor (beta chain) was sequenced for a study of T cells in Graves' hyperthyroidism and ophthalmopathy. This clonotype was detected ten times or more. The CDR3 covers 11 residues. Losses at the gene ends were 11 bases for V and 3 bases for J; bases not matched to a gene: 0. Germline V gene lookup returns CDR1 SNHLY and CDR2 FYNNEI. RNA transcripts gave rise to amplified TCR beta CDR3 regions. A first-round RT-PCR of the TCR CDR3 used the HTBI primer set. From the multiplex PCR reads, TCRdb called clonotypes with MiXCR, one entry per CDR3 protein. The sample carries about 640,000 distinct CDR3 sequences, about a fifth recorded once.

The receptor was isolated from a man in his thirties or forties with Graves' ophthalmopathy. The sequencing sample was made of blood. V usage is TRBV2 and J usage is TRBJ1-1; TRBD1 matches 10 bases. CDR3: CAGQGDTEAFF. Here the CDR3 DNA reads TGTGCCGGACAGGGGGACACTGAAGCTTTCTTT. Combining the CDR3 with reference TRBV2 and TRBJ1-1 gives the whole variable domain EPEVTQTPSHQVTQMGQEVILRCVPISNHLYFYWYRQILGQKVEFLVSFYNNEISEKSEIFDDQFSVERPDGSNFTLKIRSTKLEDSAMYFCAGQGDTEAFFGQGTRLTVV.